This entry lists 30 T cell receptor beta chains sequenced from one sample in a study of T cell repertoires in aging, cancer and after chemotherapy. TRB rearrangements spanning V, D and J were amplified using mixed TRB-A/B primers. TCRdb passed the multiplex PCR reads through MiXCR, listing each CDR3 protein once. The table shows 9,000 to 9,500 distinct CDR3 sequences, with about 34% occurring only once. TCR beta rearrangements were amplified from peripheral blood genomic DNA. The sequenced sample was blood. The receptor set was obtained from a human donor in good health.

This sequence joins TRBV20-1 and TRBJ2-7, with D maybe TRBD1 (5 bases). The CDR3 is 16 residues long. Per germline, CDR1 DFQATT and CDR2 SNEGSKA (reference sequence). Trimming left V 3 bases short and J 2 bases short, with 20 bases between. The CDR3 sequence is CSASADSWGRAYEQYF. CDR3 sequence (DNA): TGCAGTGCTAGCGCCGATTCGTGGGGCCGCGCCTACGAGCAGTACTTC.

The rearrangement links TRBV7-3 to TRBJ2-1; 11 bases align to TRBD2. Germline V lookup: CDR1 SGHTA, CDR2 FQGTGA. The CDR3 extends over 17 amino acids. Trimming took 1 base from V and 4 from J; bases not matched to a gene: 6. The CDR3 nucleotides are TGTGCCAGCAGCTTAATGGCCGGGACTAGCGGATACAATGAGCAGTTCTTC. Protein: CASSLMAGTSGYNEQFF. The full variable domain, its missing parts supplied by reference TRBV7-3 and TRBJ2-1, is GAGVSQTPSNKVTEKGKYVELRCDPISGHTALYWYRQSLGQGPEFLIYFQGTGAADDSGLPNDRFFAVRPEGSVSTLKIQRTERGDSAVYLCASSLMAGTSGYNEQFFGPGTRLTVL.

The gene calls are TRBV6-1 and TRBJ2-1, with D possibly being TRBD2 (6 bases). This CDR3 is 14 amino acids long. Deletions cut 0 bases from V and 3 bases from J, with 6 bases between. Germline lookup yields CDR1 MNHNS and CDR2 SASEGT. Written as DNA, the CDR3 is TGTGCCAGCAGTGAAGCGGGGGGCTACAATGAGCAGTTCTTC. Protein sequence: CASSEAGGYNEQFF.

This clonotype was picked up a small number of times. V usage is TRBV6-1 and J usage is TRBJ1-2; a weak D match, TRBD1 (5 bases). Per the germline V gene, CDR1 is MNHNS and CDR2 is SASEGT. Between the trimmed V and J ends, which lost 3 bases and 4 bases, there was a span of 12 bases. The CDR3 is 14 amino acids. The chain's CDR3 is CASSDPGIIYGYTF. CDR3 nucleotides: TGTGCCAGCAGTGACCCAGGGATAATCTATGGCTACACCTTC.

This clonotype appeared a single time. This chain connects TRBV20-1 to TRBJ1-5, with a tentative D call TRBD1 (6 bases). The germline gives CDR1 DFQATT, CDR2 SNEGSKA (reference sequence). V lost 4 bases to trimming and J lost 2 bases, with 15 bases between them. The CDR3 covers 15 residues. The CDR3 DNA follows: TGCAGTGCTACCGAGGGGGGAGGTGGCAATCAGCCCCAGCATTTT. Translated, it gives CSATEGGGGNQPQHF.

The V call is TRBV29-1, the J call TRBJ2-1, with 9 positions matching TRBD2. This CDR3 spans 16 amino acids. Trimming cost V 7 bases and J 4 bases; bases outside gene matches: 14. Per germline, CDR1 SQVTM and CDR2 ANQGSEA. The CDR3 loop is CSATEGGGGEYNEQFF. The CDR3 DNA is TGCAGCGCCACTGAGGGGGGCGGGGGGGAGTACAATGAGCAGTTCTTC.

This clonotype was detected only a few times. The genes are TRBV20-1 and TRBJ1-3; no definite D call. Germline-derived CDR1 and CDR2 are DFQATT and SNEGSKA (reference sequence). The CDR3 runs 13 residues. V was clipped by 5 bases and J by 1 base, with 9 bases between them. This CDR3 is CSAPGLSGNTIYF. CDR3 sequence (DNA): TGCAGTGCTCCGGGCCTGTCTGGAAACACCATATATTTT.

The chain couples TRBV19 to TRBJ1-5; possible D gene TRBD1, 5 bases. This CDR3 spans 14 amino acids. V lost 3 bases and J 5 bases, leaving 11 bases between the germline ends. Germline CDR1 is LNHDA and CDR2 is SQIVND (reference sequence). CDR3 bases: TGTGCCAGTAGTATTACAGGCTACTATCAGCCCCAGCATTTT. Amino acid sequence: CASSITGYYQPQHF.

This clonotype was counted between two and nine times. The rearrangement joins TRBV19 to TRBJ1-1; TRBD1 agrees at 7 bases. V dropped 3 bases and J dropped 8; count of bases not matched to a gene: 6. The CDR3 contains 13 residues. Per germline, CDR1 LNHDA and CDR2 SQIVND (reference sequence). CDR3 residues: CASSINLQGEAFF. DNA for the CDR3: TGTGCCAGTAGTATTAACCTACAGGGGGAAGCTTTCTTT.

The chain carries TRBV12-3 or TRBV12-4 and TRBJ1-1; TRBD1 agrees at 7 bases. Germline trimming cut 6 bases from V and 1 base from J; bases unmatched to any gene: 5. The CDR3 consists of 14 residues. The chain's CDR3 is CASRWGQTNTEAFF. The DNA of the CDR3 is TGTGCCAGCAGATGGGGACAGACGAACACTGAAGCTTTCTTT.

In this sample, this clonotype turned up a few times. V gene TRBV6-1 combines with J gene TRBJ2-7; D is perhaps TRBD2 (6 bases). Germline V gene data show CDR1 as MNHNS and CDR2 as SASEGT. The CDR3 extends over 14 amino acids. Trimming took 7 bases from V and 2 from J, leaving 15 bases between them. CDR3 protein: CASTPTGEAYEQYF. CDR3 coding DNA: TGTGCCAGCACCCCGACGGGAGAGGCCTACGAGCAGTACTTC.

This chain uses TRBV10-1 with TRBJ1-1, with unresolved D. The length of the CDR3 is 13 residues. CDR1 and CDR2 (germline): WNHNN, SYGVQD (reference sequence). The ends were cut back, 11 bases at V and 1 base at J, with 14 bases in the middle. In nucleotides, the CDR3 is TGCGCCGTCGTACTACGGGGGAACACTGAAGCTTTCTTT. Translating it yields CAVVLRGNTEAFF.

On this clonotype itself: The junction does not match germline at one end; this may be a read error. This chain links TRBV6-2 or TRBV6-3 with TRBJ1-6; no clear D. Germline V gene data show CDR1 as MNHEY and CDR2 as SVGEGT. The CDR3 consists of 14 residues. CDR3 in amino acids: CASSPRSYNSTLHF. The CDR3 coding sequence is TGTGCCAGCAGCCCAAGGTCCTATAATTCAACCCTCCACTTT.

The chain combines TRBV6-1 with TRBJ2-5; D tentatively fits TRBD1 or TRBD2 (6 bases each). Deletions cut 6 bases from V and 4 bases from J, with 15 bases between. Per the germline V gene, CDR1 is MNHNS and CDR2 is SASEGT. The CDR3 length is 14 residues. The CDR3 sequence is CASRTAGGGETQYF. CDR3 sequence (DNA): TGTGCCAGCAGGACGGCAGGAGGGGGAGAGACCCAGTACTTC.

In its sample, this clonotype is medium-sized (0.01 to 0.1%). This chain joins TRBV10-3 and TRBJ1-3; TRBD1 matches 10 bases. The CDR3 is 15 amino acids. J was trimmed by 8 bases and V by 3 bases; bases with no gene match: 7. Looked up from germline, CDR1 is ENHRY and CDR2 is SYGVKD. The DNA for the CDR3 is TGTGCCATCAGTGACCCCGGGACAGGGGAAGACACCATATATTTT. It translates to CAISDPGTGEDTIYF.

This clonotype was found once. CDR3 nucleotides: TGTGCCAGCAGTCCCGCGGGATATAATTCACCCCTCCACTTT. Translation: CASSPAGYNSPLHF. This chain links TRBV27 with TRBJ1-6, with D hard to call. Trimming pared 5 bases from V and 4 bases from J, leaving 9 bases between. Germline V gives CDR1 MNHEY, CDR2 SMNVEV (reference sequence). The length of the CDR3 is 14 residues.

V usage is TRBV5-1 and J usage is TRBJ2-7; a possible D gene is TRBD2 (6 bases). CDR1 is SGHRS, CDR2 YFSETQ, per germline. The length of the CDR3 is 15 residues. V shed 4 bases and J shed 3 bases, with 17 bases lying between them. CDR3 DNA: TGCGCCAGCAGCGGAGGGATAGGGGACCTCTACGAGCAGTACGTC. It specifies CASSGGIGDLYEQYV.

This clonotype is termed medium-sized. The gene calls are TRBV6-2 or TRBV6-3 and TRBJ2-5, with unresolved D. CDR3 size: 11 residues. Germline lookup yields CDR1 MNHEY and CDR2 SVGEGT. The V end was cut by 1 base, the J end by 5 bases, with 2 bases between. This CDR3 reads CASSYYETQYF. The CDR3 DNA is TGTGCCAGCAGTTACTATGAGACCCAGTACTTC.

On this clonotype itself: One end of the junction does not line up with germline, which may come from a read error. The chain joins TRBV5-3 to TRBJ2-3, with TRBD2 identical over 11 bases. TRBV5-3 counts as an open reading frame of uncertain function. The CDR3 runs to 15 residues. The CDR3 loop reads CASSFGSGGADTQYF. The CDR3 DNA is TGTGCCAGCAGCTTTGGTAGCGGGGGGGCTGATACGCAGTATTTT.

This rearrangement joins TRBV18 to TRBJ2-3, with TRBD2 matching 11 bases. Germline lookup yields CDR1 KGHSH and CDR2 LQKENI. The CDR3 sequence is 18 residues long. V was pared by 8 bases and J by 9 bases, with 22 bases of the junction left unmatched. In DNA form, the CDR3 reads TGTGCCAGCAGTTACTCTCCCGGGACTAGCGGATTAGAGGCAACGCAGTATTTT. It yields the protein CASSYSPGTSGLEATQYF.

This chain joins TRBV6-1 and TRBJ2-5; unclear D gene. Trimming removed 6 bases from V and 2 bases from J, with 10 bases in between. Germline CDR1 reads MNHNS; CDR2 reads SASEGT. This CDR3 has 13 residues. The CDR3 loop is CASSKGPQETQYF. DNA of the CDR3: TGTGCCAGCAGCAAGGGTCCTCAAGAGACCCAGTACTTC.

V usage is TRBV15 and J usage is TRBJ1-3, with D unresolved. CDR1 and CDR2 from the germline V gene are LNHNV and YYDKDF (reference sequence). V gave up 5 bases and J gave up 5 bases, with 13 bases separating them. The CDR3 sequence is 14 residues long. In nucleotides, the CDR3 is TGTGCCACCAGCCTCTCCAAAGGTAGAAACACCATATATTTT. Amino acids: CATSLSKGRNTIYF.

As to this clonotype: The junction differs from germline at one of its ends, possibly a read error. J is TRBJ1-1 and V is TRBV5-1; D possibly corresponds to TRBD1 (5 bases). CDR1 and CDR2 from the germline V gene are SGHRS and YFSETQ. This CDR3 contains 14 residues. CDR3: CASSWDGGDTEAFF. The CDR3 coding sequence is TGTGCCAGCAGCTGGGATGGGGGGGACACTGAAGCTTTCTTT.

This clonotype appeared a few times. The chain links TRBV6-4 to TRBJ2-3, with 11 bases fitting TRBD1. CDR1 MRHNA and CDR2 SNTAGT come from the germline V gene. With 4 bases clipped from V and 4 bases from J, the junction kept 1 base outside the gene matches. The CDR3 consists of 14 residues. CDR3 coding DNA: TGTGCCAGCAGTGCGGGACAGGGGGCAGATACGCAGTATTTT. This codes for CASSAGQGADTQYF.

The chain recombines TRBV15 with TRBJ2-1, with D tentatively TRBD1 (5 bases). Between the trimmed V and J ends, which lost 5 bases and 3 bases, there was a span of 8 bases. The CDR3 runs 13 residues. Germline V lookup: CDR1 LNHNV, CDR2 YYDKDF (reference sequence). CDR3 in amino acids: CATSQGRYNEQFF. In DNA, the CDR3 is TGTGCCACCAGCCAGGGCCGCTACAATGAGCAGTTCTTC.

Only a few counts were recorded for this clonotype. The J gene is TRBJ2-2, the V gene TRBV6-5; 9 positions agree with TRBD2. The CDR3 loop spans 15 amino acids. Germline V gene lookup returns CDR1 MNHEY and CDR2 SVGAGI. After removal of 1 base from V and 4 bases from J, the junction contained 1 base not matched to a gene. CDR3 DNA sequence: TGTGCCAGCAGTTACTGGCGGGGGGGCACCGGGGAGCTGTTTTTT. Its translation is CASSYWRGGTGELFF.

The chain employs TRBV12-3 or TRBV12-4 and TRBJ1-1, with no clear D. The V gene lost 5 bases and the J gene lost 1 base, with 8 bases spanning the gap. The CDR3 totals 13 residues. For the CDR3, the DNA is TGTGCCAGCAGTCCCCACGCGAACACTGAAGCTTTCTTT. This gives the protein CASSPHANTEAFF.

The count of this clonotype is one. The rearrangement uses TRBV28 and TRBJ2-7; TRBD2 is a possible D gene (6 bases). The CDR3 covers 13 residues. The germline V gene has CDR1 MDHEN and CDR2 SYDVKM. Trimming removed 9 bases at V and 0 bases at J, with 12 bases between. The CDR3 loop reads CARGTPSSYEQYV. In DNA, the CDR3 is TGTGCCAGGGGGACTCCGAGCTCCTACGAGCAGTACGTC.

This clonotype was seen a handful of times. The chain couples TRBV2 to TRBJ2-2; TRBD1 is a possible D gene (5 bases). Germline values: CDR1 SNHLY, CDR2 FYNNEI. Trimming shortened V by 7 bases and J by 7 bases, and 7 bases separated the two germline ends. The CDR3 is 11 amino acids. Written as DNA, the CDR3 is TGTGCCAGCACCCAGGGCGGGGAGCTGTTTTTT. It codes for CASTQGGELFF.

This rearrangement joins TRBV6-5 to TRBJ2-3; 8 bases are a match to TRBD2. The trim removed 2 bases at V and 7 bases at J, leaving 11 bases unmatched. Germline V gene sequence: CDR1 MNHEY, CDR2 SVGAGI. This CDR3 is 16 amino acids long. As DNA, the CDR3 is TGTGCCAGCAGTTACCCTCGCAGCGGGGGATGGTATACGCAGTATTTT. This translates into CASSYPRSGGWYTQYF.